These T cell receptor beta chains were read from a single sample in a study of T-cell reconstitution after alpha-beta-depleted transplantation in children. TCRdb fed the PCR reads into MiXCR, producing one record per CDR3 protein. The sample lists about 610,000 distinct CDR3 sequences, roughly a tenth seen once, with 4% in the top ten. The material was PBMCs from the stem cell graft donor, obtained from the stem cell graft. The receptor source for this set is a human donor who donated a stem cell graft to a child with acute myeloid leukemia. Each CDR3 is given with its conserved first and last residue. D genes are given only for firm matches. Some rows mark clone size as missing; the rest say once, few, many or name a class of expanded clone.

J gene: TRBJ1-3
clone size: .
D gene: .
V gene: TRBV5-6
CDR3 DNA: TGTGCCAGCTTCGGGAGGGCCGTCTTACGAGGAAACACCATATATTTT
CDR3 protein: CASFGRAVLRGNTIYF

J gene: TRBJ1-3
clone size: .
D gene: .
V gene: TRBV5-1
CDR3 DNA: TGCGCCAGCAGCTTGGAGGGACGAGAGGAAAACACCATATATTTT
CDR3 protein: CASSLEGREENTIYF

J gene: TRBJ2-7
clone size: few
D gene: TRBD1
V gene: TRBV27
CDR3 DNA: TGTGCCAGCAGCAGGCCGGGACAGGGGTTCTACGAGCAGTACTTC
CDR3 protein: CASSRPGQGFYEQYF

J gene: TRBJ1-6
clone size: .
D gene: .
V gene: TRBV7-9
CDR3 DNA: TGTGCCAGCAGCATCTCTGTTCCACCCCTCCACTTT
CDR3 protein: CASSISVPPLHF

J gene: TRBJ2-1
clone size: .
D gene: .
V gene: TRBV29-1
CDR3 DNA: TGCAGCGTGTGGGGGGACTCCACCTACAATGAGCAGTTCTTC
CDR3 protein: CSVWGDSTYNEQFF

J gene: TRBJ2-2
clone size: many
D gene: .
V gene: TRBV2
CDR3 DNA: TGTGCCAGCGCGGCCGCCGGGGAGCTGTTTTTT
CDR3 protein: CASAAAGELFF

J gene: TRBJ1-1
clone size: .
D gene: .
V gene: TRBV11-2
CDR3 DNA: TGTGCCAGCAGCTTAGCTCGTGGGATGGGAGCTTTCTTT
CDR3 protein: CASSLARGMGAFF

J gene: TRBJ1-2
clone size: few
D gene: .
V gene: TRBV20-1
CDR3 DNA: TGCAGTGCTAGAGATCTGGCCAGGGGAGAAGGCTACACCTTC
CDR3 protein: CSARDLARGEGYTF

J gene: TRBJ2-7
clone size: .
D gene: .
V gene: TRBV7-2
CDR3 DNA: TGTGCCAGCAGCTTAAGTAGCAAGGCAACCTACGAGCAGTACTTC
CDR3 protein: CASSLSSKATYEQYF

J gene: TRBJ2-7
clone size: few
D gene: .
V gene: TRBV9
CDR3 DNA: TGTGCCAGCAGCCCATCCTCTATTTTGACCACCGCGTACGAGCAGTACTTC
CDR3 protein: CASSPSSILTTAYEQYF

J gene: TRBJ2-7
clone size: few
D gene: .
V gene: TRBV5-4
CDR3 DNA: TGTGCCAGCAGCTTGGTTTACATTGCGGCAGATCGCGGGGAGCAGTACTTC
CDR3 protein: CASSLVYIAADRGEQYF

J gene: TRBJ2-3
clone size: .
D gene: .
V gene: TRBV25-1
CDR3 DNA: TGTGCCAGCAGTGACGGGCGGCTTCCTAGCACAGATACGCAGTATTTT
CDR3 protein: CASSDGRLPSTDTQYF

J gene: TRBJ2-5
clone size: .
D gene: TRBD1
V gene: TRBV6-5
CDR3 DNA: TGTGCCAGCAGGCAGGGGGCGGGAGAGACCCAGTACTTC
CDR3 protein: CASRQGAGETQYF

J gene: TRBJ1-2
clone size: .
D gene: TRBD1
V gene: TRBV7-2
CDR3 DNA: TGTGCCAGCAGCCCTCCGGGACAGGGGGCCTTTCTCTATGGCTACACCTTC
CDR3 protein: CASSPPGQGAFLYGYTF

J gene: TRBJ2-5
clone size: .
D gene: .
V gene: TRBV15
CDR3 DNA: TGTGCCACCAGCGCCGTCCGAGAGACCCAGTACTTC
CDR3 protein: CATSAVRETQYF

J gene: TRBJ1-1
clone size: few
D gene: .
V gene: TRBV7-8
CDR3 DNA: TGTGCCAGCAGCTTGAGGGACACGCAGTCAACTTTCTTT
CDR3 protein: CASSLRDTQSTFF

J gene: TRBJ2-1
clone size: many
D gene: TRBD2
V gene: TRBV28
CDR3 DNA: TGTGCCAGCAGCTCAGGAGGGACTAAAGGCTACAATGAGCAGTTCTTC
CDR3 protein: CASSSGGTKGYNEQFF

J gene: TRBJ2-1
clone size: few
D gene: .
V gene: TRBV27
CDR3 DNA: TGTGCCAGCAGCCCAGCAGGCAATACCCTCAACAATGAGCAGTTCTTC
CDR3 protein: CASSPAGNTLNNEQFF

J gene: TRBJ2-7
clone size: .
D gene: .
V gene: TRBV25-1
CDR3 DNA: TGTGCCAGCAGTGAGGAGGGGACTGGTTACTACGAGCAGTACTTC
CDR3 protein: CASSEEGTGYYEQYF

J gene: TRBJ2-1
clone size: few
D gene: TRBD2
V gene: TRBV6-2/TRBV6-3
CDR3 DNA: TGTGCCAGCAGTTATCCTAGCGGGATTCTATATGAGCAGTTCTTC
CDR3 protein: CASSYPSGILYEQFF

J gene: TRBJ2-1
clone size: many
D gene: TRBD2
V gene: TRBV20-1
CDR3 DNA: TGCAGTGCCCCCGGGGCGGCTAGCGGGCGCTCCTACAATGAGCAGTTCTTC
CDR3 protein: CSAPGAASGRSYNEQFF

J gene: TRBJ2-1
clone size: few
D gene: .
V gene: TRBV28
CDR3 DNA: TGTGCCAGCAGTCTCCTCCTTAACAGGTCCTACAATGAGCAGTTCTTC
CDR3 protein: CASSLLLNRSYNEQFF

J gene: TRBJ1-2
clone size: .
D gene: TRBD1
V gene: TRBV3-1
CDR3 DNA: TGTGCCAGCAGCCAGGGGACAGCGTATGGCTACACCTTC
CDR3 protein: CASSQGTAYGYTF

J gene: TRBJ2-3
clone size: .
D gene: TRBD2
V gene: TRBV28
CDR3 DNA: TGTGCCGGCGTCCTAGCGGGAGGTAGGACAGATACGCAGTATTTT
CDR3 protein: CAGVLAGGRTDTQYF

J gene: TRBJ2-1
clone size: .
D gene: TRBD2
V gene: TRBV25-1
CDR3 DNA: TGTGCCAGCAGTGAGTGGGTCGGGGGACTAGCGGGAATTGAGCAGTTCTTC
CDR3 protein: CASSEWVGGLAGIEQFF

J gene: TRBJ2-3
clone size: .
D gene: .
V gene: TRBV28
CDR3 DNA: TGTGCCAGCAGTTCGGGACTGCCCAGGACGCAGTATTTT
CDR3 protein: CASSSGLPRTQYF

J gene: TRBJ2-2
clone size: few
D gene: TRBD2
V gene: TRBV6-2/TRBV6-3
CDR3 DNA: TGTGCCAGCAGTTCGGCGGGAGGGCATTCCCCCGGGGAGCTGTTTTTT
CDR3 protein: CASSSAGGHSPGELFF

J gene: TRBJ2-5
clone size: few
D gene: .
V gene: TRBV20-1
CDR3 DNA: TGCAGTGCTAGAGATAGTAAGGGGGTAGAGGAGACCCAGTACTTC
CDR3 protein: CSARDSKGVEETQYF

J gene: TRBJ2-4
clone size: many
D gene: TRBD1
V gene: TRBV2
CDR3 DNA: TGTGCCAGCAGTCGACAGGGGGTATCCAAAAACATTCAGTACTTC
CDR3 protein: CASSRQGVSKNIQYF

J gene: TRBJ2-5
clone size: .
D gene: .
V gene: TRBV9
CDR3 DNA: TGTGCCAGCAGCGTTGACCCGACCCGAGGAGAGACCCAGTACTTC
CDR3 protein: CASSVDPTRGETQYF

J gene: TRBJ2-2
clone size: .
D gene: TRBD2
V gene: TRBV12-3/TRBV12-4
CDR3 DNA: TGTGCCAGCATGTTAGCGGGAGGGCTTAGTGCCGGGGAGCTGTTTTTT
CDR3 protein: CASMLAGGLSAGELFF